Listed here is a single TCR beta chain. The antigen remains unidentified. CDR3 length: 14 amino acids. V gave up 3 bases and J gave up 1 base, with 9 bases separating them. Germline CDR1 is MNHEY and CDR2 is SMNVEV (reference sequence). The sample belongs to a study of beta chain features in type 1 diabetes. Findings and limits, study-wide: There was a moderate but significant shortening of TCRB CDR3s in all four CD4+ subsets of Type 1 diabetes patients.

Expressed TCRB transcripts were sequenced, since all the RNA that had been isolated was reverse transcribed. Using immunoSEQ multiplex PCR, the repertoire was profiled, and TCRdb retains in-frame clones only, with some absent. This table holds about 660,000 clones, 11% to 15% found once. Sequenced input: naive CD4+ T cells from blood. V is TRBV27 and J is TRBJ2-5; D ambiguous. The sequence was obtained from a man younger than 35 with type 1 diabetes. DNA for the CDR3: TGTGCCAGCAGTTTTTTCGGCGGCCAAGAGACCCAGTACTTC. It is translated as CASSFFGGQETQYF.